Shown below are 16 T cell receptor beta chains from a single sample sequenced in a study of technical replicates of blood from a few donors. The data were produced by immunoSEQ multiplex PCR, yet TCRdb's version contains in-frame clones alone and is incomplete. Among roughly 59,000 clones listed, approximately 83% were seen once. The sequenced sample consisted of PBMCs. These receptors all come from a human donor in good health. Some clones in this sample may be carry-over from other donors' samples.

J is TRBJ2-1 and V is TRBV5-1; 7 bases match TRBD2. V lost 5 bases and J lost 10; bases outside the gene matches: 6. Germline V gene data show CDR1 as SGHRS and CDR2 as YFSETQ. The CDR3 length is 12 residues. In DNA, the CDR3 is TGCGCCAGCAGTCGCGGGAGTGGCGAGCAGTTCTTC. This gives the protein CASSRGSGEQFF.

The rearrangement uses TRBV7-2 and TRBJ1-1; the match to TRBD1 covers 9 bases. The CDR3 covers 15 residues. Losses at the gene ends were 5 bases for V and 4 bases for J; bases not matched to a gene: 8. In germline, CDR1 is SGHTA, CDR2 FQGNSA. In DNA form, the CDR3 reads TGTGCCAGCAGCCCGCAACAGGGGGCGGTCACTGAAGCTTTCTTT. Encoded protein: CASSPQQGAVTEAFF.

This CDR3 reads CASSFGGRAQETQYF. The CDR3 DNA sequence: TGTGCCAGCAGCTTCGGCGGGAGGGCTCAGGAGACCCAGTACTTC. The chain joins TRBV5-6 to TRBJ2-5; 9 nucleotides agree with TRBD2. J was trimmed by 5 bases and V by 2 bases; bases with no gene match: 7. Germline V CDR1 and CDR2: SGHDT, YYEEEE. This CDR3 comprises 15 residues.

The chain combines TRBV7-6 with TRBJ2-5; 9 nucleotides line up with TRBD2. V was pared by 5 bases and J by 4 bases, with 8 bases of the junction left unmatched. Germline V CDR1 and CDR2: SGHVS, FNYEAQ. The CDR3 has 15 amino acids. CDR3 coding DNA: TGTGCCAGCAGCAAAATGGGACTAGCCGGAGAGACCCAGTACTTC. This gives the protein CASSKMGLAGETQYF.

The genes are TRBV5-6 and TRBJ1-4, with D tentatively TRBD1 (5 bases). CDR1 is SGHDT and CDR2 is YYEEEE in the germline V gene. The CDR3 is made up of 14 amino acids. Trimming removed 7 bases from V and 8 bases from J, with 18 bases in between. This CDR3 is CASADTGEGEKLFF. The CDR3 DNA reads as TGTGCCAGCGCGGACACGGGGGAAGGGGAAAAACTGTTTTTT.

This sequence joins TRBV9 and TRBJ1-5; D may be TRBD1 (5 bases). Germline V CDR1 and CDR2: SGDLS, YYNGEE. Trimming shortened V by 0 bases and J by 6 bases, and 7 bases separated the two germline ends. The CDR3 has 13 residues. The CDR3 DNA follows: TGTGCCAGCAGCGTAGGGGACTTTCAGCCCCAGCATTTT. Residues: CASSVGDFQPQHF.

The chain uses TRBV15 and TRBJ2-7, with 11 bases identical to TRBD2. The CDR3 length is 16 residues. The V gene's germline CDR1 is LNHNV and CDR2 YYDKDF (reference sequence). V lost 0 bases, J lost 3 bases, and 4 bases stayed unmatched. DNA of the CDR3: TGTGCCACCAGCAGAGATAGACTAGCGGGAAGCTACGAGCAGTACTTC. It specifies CATSRDRLAGSYEQYF.

V usage is TRBV11-2 and J usage is TRBJ1-4; tentatively, D is TRBD1 (5 bases). The germline gives CDR1 SGHAT, CDR2 FQNNGV. The length of the CDR3 is 15 residues. V lost 5 bases and J 7 bases, leaving 17 bases between the germline ends. The chain's CDR3 is CASSPPLGGSEKLFF. The CDR3 DNA is TGTGCCAGCAGCCCTCCCCTGGGGGGGAGTGAAAAACTGTTTTTT.

This clone was picked up a small number of times. V gene TRBV7-3 combines with J gene TRBJ2-2; TRBD1 might be the D (5 bases). This CDR3 has 17 residues. The V end lost 4 bases, the J end lost 5 bases, and 20 bases lay between the germline ends. Germline CDR1 reads SGHTA; CDR2 reads FQGTGA. The CDR3 is CASSSKPSRARTGELFF. CDR3 nucleotides: TGTGCCAGCAGCTCAAAACCGAGCAGGGCGAGGACCGGGGAGCTGTTTTTT.

The chain uses TRBV6-5 and TRBJ2-1; no definite D call. Looked up from germline, CDR1 is MNHEY and CDR2 is SVGAGI. V was cut by 0 bases and J by 6 bases, with 9 bases left in between. This CDR3 has 14 amino acids. CDR3 bases: TGTGCCAGCAGTTACTCTTTCCAGGCCAATGAGCAGTTCTTC. It translates to CASSYSFQANEQFF.

This clone was seen a few times. The chain links TRBV5-1 to TRBJ1-1; D might be TRBD1 (5 bases). V lost 0 bases and J 0 bases, leaving 9 bases between the germline ends. The CDR3 loop spans 15 amino acids. Germline CDR1 reads SGHRS; CDR2 reads YFSETQ. DNA of the CDR3: TGCGCCAGCAGCTTGGCGGGGGTAGTGAACACTGAAGCTTTCTTT. Translating it yields CASSLAGVVNTEAFF.

The CDR3 loop reads CASSHPGLARYNEQFF. The CDR3 nucleotides read TGCGCCAGCAGCCATCCGGGACTAGCGCGCTACAATGAGCAGTTCTTC. The gene calls are TRBV4-1 and TRBJ2-1; TRBD2 agrees at 10 bases. V shed 3 bases and J 3 bases; nucleotides not matched to a gene: 5. The V gene's germline CDR1 is MGHRA and CDR2 YSYEKL. This CDR3 has 16 amino acids.

The J gene is TRBJ2-7, the V gene TRBV7-2, with 12 positions matching TRBD2. The CDR3 spans 15 residues. The V and J ends lost 4 bases and 3 bases, in that order; junction bases with no gene match: 4. CDR1 is SGHTA and CDR2 is FQGNSA in the germline V gene. DNA for the CDR3: TGTGCCAGCAGCTCCGGACTAGCGGGGCGCTACGAGCAGTACTTC. It specifies CASSSGLAGRYEQYF.

The chain carries TRBV19 and TRBJ1-4; 8 positions match TRBD1. Germline CDR1 reads LNHDA; CDR2 reads SQIVND (reference sequence). The CDR3 extends over 14 amino acids. With V trimmed by 3 bases and J by 8 bases, 5 bases remained unmatched. Here the CDR3 reads CASSIGTGPEKLFF. DNA of the CDR3: TGTGCCAGTAGTATCGGGACAGGCCCCGAAAAACTGTTTTTT.

The chain employs TRBV2 and TRBJ1-6; maybe TRBD1 (5 bases). CDR3 size: 13 residues. Germline loops: CDR1 SNHLY, CDR2 FYNNEI. The V end was cut by 6 bases, the J end by 6 bases, with 9 bases between. This CDR3 is CASRDRTNSPLHF. CDR3 coding DNA: TGTGCCAGCAGAGACAGAACTAATTCACCCCTCCACTTT.

The chain combines TRBV7-6 with TRBJ2-5; D might be TRBD2 (5 bases). V was clipped by 1 base and J by 1 base, with 7 bases between them. Germline loops: CDR1 SGHVS, CDR2 FNYEAQ. This CDR3 has 14 residues. DNA of the CDR3: TGTGCCAGCAGCTTAGGAGCGGCCCAAGAGACCCAGTACTTC. It translates to CASSLGAAQETQYF.